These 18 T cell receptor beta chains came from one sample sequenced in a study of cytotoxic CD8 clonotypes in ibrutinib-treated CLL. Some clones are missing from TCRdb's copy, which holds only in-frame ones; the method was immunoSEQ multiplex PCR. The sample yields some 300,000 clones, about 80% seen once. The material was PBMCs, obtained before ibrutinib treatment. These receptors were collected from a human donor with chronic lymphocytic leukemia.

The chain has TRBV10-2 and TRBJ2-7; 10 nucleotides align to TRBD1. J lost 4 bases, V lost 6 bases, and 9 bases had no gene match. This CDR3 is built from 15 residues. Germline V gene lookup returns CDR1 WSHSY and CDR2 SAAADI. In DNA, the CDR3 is TGCGCCAGCAGGTCCGGGACAGGGGACTCGTACGAGCAGTACTTC. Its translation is CASRSGTGDSYEQYF.

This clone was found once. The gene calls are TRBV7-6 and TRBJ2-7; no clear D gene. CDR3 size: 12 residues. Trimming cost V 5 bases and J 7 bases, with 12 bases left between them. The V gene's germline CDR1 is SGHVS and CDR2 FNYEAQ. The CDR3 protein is CASSPFAEEQYF. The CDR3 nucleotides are TGTGCCAGCAGCCCCTTCGCGGAGGAGCAGTACTTC.

The CDR3 sequence is CATSGRAGGLSTDTQYF. CDR3 nucleotides: TGTGCCACCAGTGGGAGAGCAGGGGGCCTTAGCACAGATACGCAGTATTTT. The chain has TRBV15 and TRBJ2-3; 8 positions agree with TRBD1. The CDR3 sequence is 17 residues long. Germline CDR1 reads LNHNV; CDR2 reads YYDKDF (reference sequence). The trim removed 6 bases at V and 0 bases at J, leaving 11 bases unmatched.

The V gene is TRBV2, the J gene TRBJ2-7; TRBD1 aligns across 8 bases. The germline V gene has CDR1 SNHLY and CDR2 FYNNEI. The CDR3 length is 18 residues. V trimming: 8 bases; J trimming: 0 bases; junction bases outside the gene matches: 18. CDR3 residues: CASLKLTFGQGHSYEQYF. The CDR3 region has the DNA TGTGCCAGCCTCAAATTAACCTTCGGACAGGGTCACTCCTACGAGCAGTACTTC.

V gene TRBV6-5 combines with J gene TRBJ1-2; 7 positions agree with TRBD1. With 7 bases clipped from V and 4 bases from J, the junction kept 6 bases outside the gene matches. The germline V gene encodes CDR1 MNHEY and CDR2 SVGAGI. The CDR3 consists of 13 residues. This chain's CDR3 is CASTQGQTYGYTF. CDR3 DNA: TGTGCCAGCACTCAGGGACAGACCTATGGCTACACCTTC.

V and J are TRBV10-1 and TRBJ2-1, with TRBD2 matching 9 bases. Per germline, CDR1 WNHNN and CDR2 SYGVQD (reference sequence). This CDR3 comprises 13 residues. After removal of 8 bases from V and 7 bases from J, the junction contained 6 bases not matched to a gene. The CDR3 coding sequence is TGCGCCAGCGGGCTAGCGGGATTGAATGAGCAGTTCTTC. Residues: CASGLAGLNEQFF.

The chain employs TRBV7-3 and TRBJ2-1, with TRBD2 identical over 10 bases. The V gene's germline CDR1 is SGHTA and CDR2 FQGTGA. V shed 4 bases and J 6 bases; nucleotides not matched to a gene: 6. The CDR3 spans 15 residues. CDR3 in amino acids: CASSSSSGSFNEQFF. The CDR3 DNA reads TGTGCCAGCAGCTCCTCTAGCGGGAGTTTCAATGAGCAGTTCTTC. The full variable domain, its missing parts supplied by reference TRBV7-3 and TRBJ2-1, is GAGVSQTPSNKVTEKGKYVELRCDPISGHTALYWYRQSLGQGPEFLIYFQGTGAADDSGLPNDRFFAVRPEGSVSTLKIQRTERGDSAVYLCASSSSSGSFNEQFFGPGTRLTVL.

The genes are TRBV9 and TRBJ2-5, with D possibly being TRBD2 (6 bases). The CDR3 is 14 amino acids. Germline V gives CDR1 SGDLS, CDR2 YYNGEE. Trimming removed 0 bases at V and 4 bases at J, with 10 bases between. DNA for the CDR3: TGTGCCAGCAGCGTAGTGGGGGGATCAGAGACCCAGTACTTC. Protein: CASSVVGGSETQYF.

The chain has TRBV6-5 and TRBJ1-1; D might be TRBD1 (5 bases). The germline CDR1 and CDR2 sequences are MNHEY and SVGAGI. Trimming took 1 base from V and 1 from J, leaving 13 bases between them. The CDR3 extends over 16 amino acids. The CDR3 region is CASSYLSGTRNTEAFF. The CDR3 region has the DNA TGTGCCAGCAGTTACTTATCAGGGACGAGGAACACTGAAGCTTTCTTT.

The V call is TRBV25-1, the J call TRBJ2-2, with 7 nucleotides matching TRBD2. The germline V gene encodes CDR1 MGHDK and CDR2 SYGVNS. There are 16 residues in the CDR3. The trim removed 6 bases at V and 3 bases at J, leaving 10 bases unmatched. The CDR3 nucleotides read TGTGCCAGCAGGAGTGAGGGAGGGCCGTACACCGGGGAGCTGTTTTTT. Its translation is CASRSEGGPYTGELFF.

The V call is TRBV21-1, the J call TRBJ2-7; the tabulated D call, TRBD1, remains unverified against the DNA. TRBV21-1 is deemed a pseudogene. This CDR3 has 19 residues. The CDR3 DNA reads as TGTGCCAGCAGCAAAGGTGGGGACAGGGCCCGACAATTCTCCTACGAGCAGTACTTC. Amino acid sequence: CASSKGGDRARQFSYEQYF.

The DNA of the CDR3 is TGTGCCAGTAGTATATCGCACAGGGACGTGGAGGGCTACACCTTC. This sequence encodes CASSISHRDVEGYTF. V and J are TRBV19 and TRBJ1-2, with D perhaps TRBD1 (6 bases). The length of the CDR3 is 15 residues. Germline values: CDR1 LNHDA, CDR2 SQIVND (reference sequence). The germline V and J ends were trimmed by 2 bases and 8 bases, with 18 bases remaining between them.

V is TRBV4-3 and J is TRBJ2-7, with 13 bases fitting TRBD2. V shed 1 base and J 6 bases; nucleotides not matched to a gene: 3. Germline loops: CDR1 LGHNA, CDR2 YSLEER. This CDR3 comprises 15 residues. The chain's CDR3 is CASSQVGLAGVEQYF. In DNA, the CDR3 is TGCGCCAGCAGCCAAGTAGGACTAGCGGGAGTCGAGCAGTACTTC.

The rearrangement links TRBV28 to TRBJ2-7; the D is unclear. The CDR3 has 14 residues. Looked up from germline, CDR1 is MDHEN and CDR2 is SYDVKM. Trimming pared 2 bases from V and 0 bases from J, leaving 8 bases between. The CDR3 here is CASSLQASSYEQYF. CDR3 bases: TGTGCCAGCAGTTTACAGGCAAGCTCCTACGAGCAGTACTTC.

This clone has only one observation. For the CDR3, the DNA is TGTGCCAGCAGTGACTCGTCAGGGGGCGAAAGCAATCAGCCCCAGCATTTT. Translating gives CASSDSSGGESNQPQHF. The genes are TRBV6-4 and TRBJ1-5, with TRBD1 matching 8 bases. Germline V lookup: CDR1 MRHNA, CDR2 SNTAGT. CDR3 length equals 17 residues. V gave up 0 bases and J gave up 1 base; unmatched junction bases: 5.

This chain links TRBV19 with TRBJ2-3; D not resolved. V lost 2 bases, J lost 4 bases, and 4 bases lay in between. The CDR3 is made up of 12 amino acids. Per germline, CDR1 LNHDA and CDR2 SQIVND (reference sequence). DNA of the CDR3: TGTGCCAGTAGTATACTCGCAGATACGCAGTATTTT. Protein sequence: CASSILADTQYF. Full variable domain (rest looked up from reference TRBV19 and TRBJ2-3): DGGITQSPKYLFRKEGQNVTLSCEQNLNHDAMYWYRQDPGQGLRLIYYSQIVNDFQKGDIAEGYSVSREKKESFPLTVTSAQKNPTAFYLCASSILADTQYFGPGTRLTVL.

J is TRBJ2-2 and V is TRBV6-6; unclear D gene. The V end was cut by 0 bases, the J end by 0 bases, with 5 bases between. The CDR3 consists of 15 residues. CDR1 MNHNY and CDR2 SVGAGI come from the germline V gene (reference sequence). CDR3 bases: TGTGCCAGCAGTTACTCCCCCCCGAACACCGGGGAGCTGTTTTTT. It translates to CASSYSPPNTGELFF.

The chain's CDR3 is CAISEDRGHQPQHF. DNA of the CDR3: TGTGCCATCAGCGAGGACAGGGGGCATCAGCCCCAGCATTTT. This chain links TRBV10-3 with TRBJ1-5; 11 bases are shared with TRBD1. V gave up 6 bases and J gave up 5 bases; unmatched junction bases: 3. The CDR3 is 14 amino acids. Germline V gives CDR1 ENHRY, CDR2 SYGVKD.